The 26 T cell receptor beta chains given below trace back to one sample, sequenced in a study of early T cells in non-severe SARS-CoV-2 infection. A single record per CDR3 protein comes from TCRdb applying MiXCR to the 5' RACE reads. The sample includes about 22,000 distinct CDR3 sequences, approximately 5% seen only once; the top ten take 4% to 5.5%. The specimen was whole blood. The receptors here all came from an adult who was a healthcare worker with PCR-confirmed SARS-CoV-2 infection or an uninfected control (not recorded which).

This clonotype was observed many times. The CDR3 DNA is TGTGCCAGCAGTGAGAATAGCGGGGGAACAGATACGCAGTATTTT. Translation gives CASSENSGGTDTQYF. V and J are TRBV6-1 and TRBJ2-3, with 9 bases lining up with TRBD2. This CDR3 contains 15 residues. Germline-derived CDR1 and CDR2 are MNHNS and SASEGT. V was pared by 3 bases and J by 3 bases, with 4 bases of the junction left unmatched.

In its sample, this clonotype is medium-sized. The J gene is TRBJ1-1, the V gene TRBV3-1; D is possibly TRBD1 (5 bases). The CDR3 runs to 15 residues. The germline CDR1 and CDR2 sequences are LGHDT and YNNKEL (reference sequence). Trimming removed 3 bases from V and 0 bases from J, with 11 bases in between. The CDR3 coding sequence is TGTGCCAGCAGCCACTTCCCGGGGGTGAACACTGAAGCTTTCTTT. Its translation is CASSHFPGVNTEAFF.

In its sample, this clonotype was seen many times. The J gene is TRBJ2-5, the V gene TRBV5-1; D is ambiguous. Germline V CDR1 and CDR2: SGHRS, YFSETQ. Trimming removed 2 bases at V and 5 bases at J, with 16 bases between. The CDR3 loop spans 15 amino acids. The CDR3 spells CASSLRVSLGETQYF. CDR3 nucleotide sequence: TGCGCCAGCAGCTTAAGGGTCTCCTTGGGCGAGACCCAGTACTTC. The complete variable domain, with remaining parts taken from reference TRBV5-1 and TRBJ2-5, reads KAGVTQTPRYLIKTRGQQVTLSCSPISGHRSVSWYQQTPGQGLQFLFEYFSETQRNKGNFPGRFSGRQFSNSRSEMNVSTLELGDSALYLCASSLRVSLGETQYFGPGTRLLVL.

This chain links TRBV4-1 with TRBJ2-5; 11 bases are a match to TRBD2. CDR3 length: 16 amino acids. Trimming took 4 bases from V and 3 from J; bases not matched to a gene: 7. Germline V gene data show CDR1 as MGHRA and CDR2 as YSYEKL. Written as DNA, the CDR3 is TGCGCCAGCAGCCGATCTCGGGGACTAGCGGAAGAGACCCAGTACTTC. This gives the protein CASSRSRGLAEETQYF.

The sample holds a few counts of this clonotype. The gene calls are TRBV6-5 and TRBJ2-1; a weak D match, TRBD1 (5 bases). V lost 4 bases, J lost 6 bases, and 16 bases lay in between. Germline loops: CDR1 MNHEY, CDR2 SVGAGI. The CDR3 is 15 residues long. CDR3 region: CASSFYKGSGNEQFF. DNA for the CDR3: TGTGCCAGCAGTTTCTACAAGGGGTCCGGCAATGAGCAGTTCTTC.

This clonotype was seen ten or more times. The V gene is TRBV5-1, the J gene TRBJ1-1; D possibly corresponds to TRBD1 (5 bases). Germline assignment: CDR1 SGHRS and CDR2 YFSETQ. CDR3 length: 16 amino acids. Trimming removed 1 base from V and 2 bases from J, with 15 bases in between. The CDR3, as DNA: TGCGCCAGCAGCTTGAGCGTGACAGCCCTTAACACTGAAGCTTTCTTT. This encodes CASSLSVTALNTEAFF.

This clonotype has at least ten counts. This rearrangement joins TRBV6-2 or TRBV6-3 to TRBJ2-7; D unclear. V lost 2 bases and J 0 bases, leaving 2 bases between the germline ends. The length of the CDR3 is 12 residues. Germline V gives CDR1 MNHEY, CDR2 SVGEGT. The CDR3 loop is CASSYPSYEQYF. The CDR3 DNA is TGTGCCAGCAGTTACCCCTCCTACGAGCAGTACTTC.

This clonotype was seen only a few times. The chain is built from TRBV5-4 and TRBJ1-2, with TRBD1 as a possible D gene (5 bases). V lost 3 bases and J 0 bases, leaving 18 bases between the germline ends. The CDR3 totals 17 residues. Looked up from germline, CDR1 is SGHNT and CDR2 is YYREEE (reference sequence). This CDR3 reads CASSYSGAGLANYGYTF. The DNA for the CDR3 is TGTGCCAGCAGCTATAGTGGCGCGGGGCTAGCTAACTATGGCTACACCTTC.

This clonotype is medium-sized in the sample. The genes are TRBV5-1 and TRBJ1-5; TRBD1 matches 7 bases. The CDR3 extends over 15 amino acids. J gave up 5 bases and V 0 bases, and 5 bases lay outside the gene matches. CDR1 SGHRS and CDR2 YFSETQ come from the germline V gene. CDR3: CASSLEGATDQPQHF. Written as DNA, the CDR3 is TGCGCCAGCAGCTTGGAGGGGGCTACCGATCAGCCCCAGCATTTT.

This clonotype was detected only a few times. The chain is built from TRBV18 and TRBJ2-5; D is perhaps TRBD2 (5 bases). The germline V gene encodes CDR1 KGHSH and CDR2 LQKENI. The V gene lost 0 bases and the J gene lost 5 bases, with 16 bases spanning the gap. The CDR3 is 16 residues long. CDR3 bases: TGTGCCAGCTCACCACCGTTAACTCCGGGCGGGGAGACCCAGTACTTC. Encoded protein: CASSPPLTPGGETQYF.

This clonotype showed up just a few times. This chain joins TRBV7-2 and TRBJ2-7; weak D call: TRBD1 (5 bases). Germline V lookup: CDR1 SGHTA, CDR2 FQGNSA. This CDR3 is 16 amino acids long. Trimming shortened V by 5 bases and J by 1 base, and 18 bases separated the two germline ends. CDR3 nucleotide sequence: TGTGCCAGCAGCACCCAGGGTTCCTACGGTTCCTACGAGCAGTACTTC. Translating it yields CASSTQGSYGSYEQYF.

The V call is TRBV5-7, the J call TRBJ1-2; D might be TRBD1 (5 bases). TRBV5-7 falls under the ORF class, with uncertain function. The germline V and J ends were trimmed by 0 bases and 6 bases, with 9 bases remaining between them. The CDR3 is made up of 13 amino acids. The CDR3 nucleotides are TGTGCCAGCAGCTTGGGACAGAGCCATGGCTACACCTTC. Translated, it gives CASSLGQSHGYTF.

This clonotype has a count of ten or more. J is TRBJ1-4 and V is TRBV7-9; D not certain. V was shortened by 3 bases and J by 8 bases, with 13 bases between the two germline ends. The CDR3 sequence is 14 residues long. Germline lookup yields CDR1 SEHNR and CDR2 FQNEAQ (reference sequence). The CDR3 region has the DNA TGTGCCAGCAGCTTCGGCCAGGTGGGCGAAAAACTGTTTTTT. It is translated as CASSFGQVGEKLFF. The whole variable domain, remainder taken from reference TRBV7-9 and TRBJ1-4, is DTGVSQNPRHKITKRGQNVTFRCDPISEHNRLYWYRQTLGQGPEFLTYFQNEAQLEKSRLLSDRFSAERPKGSFSTLEIQRTEQGDSAMYLCASSFGQVGEKLFFGSGTQLSVL.

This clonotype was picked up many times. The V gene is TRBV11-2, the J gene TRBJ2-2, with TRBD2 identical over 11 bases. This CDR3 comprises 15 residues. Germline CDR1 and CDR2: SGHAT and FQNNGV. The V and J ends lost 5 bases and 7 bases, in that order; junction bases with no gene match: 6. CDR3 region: CASSRLAGSIGELFF. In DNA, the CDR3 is TGTGCCAGCAGCCGACTAGCGGGGAGTATCGGGGAGCTGTTTTTT.

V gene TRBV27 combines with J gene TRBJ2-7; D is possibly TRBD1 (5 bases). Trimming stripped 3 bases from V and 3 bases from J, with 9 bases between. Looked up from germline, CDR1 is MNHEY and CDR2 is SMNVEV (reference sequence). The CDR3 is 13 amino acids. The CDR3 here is CASSFRDYYEQYF. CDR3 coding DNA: TGTGCCAGCAGTTTCAGGGATTACTACGAGCAGTACTTC.

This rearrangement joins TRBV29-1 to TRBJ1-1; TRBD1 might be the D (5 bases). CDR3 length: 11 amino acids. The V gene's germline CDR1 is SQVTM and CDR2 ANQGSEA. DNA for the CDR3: TGCAGTTTCGCAGGGACCACTGAAGCTTTCTTT. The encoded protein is CSFAGTTEAFF.

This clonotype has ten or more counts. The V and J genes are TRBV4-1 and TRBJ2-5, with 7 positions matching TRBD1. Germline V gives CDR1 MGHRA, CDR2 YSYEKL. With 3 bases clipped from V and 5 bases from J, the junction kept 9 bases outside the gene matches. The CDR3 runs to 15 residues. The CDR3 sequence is CASSQQTGPWETQYF. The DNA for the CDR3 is TGCGCCAGCAGCCAGCAGACAGGGCCTTGGGAGACCCAGTACTTC.

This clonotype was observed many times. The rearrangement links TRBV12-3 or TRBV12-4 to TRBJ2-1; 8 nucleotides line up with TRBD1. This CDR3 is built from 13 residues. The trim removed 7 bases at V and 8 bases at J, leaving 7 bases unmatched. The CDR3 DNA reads TGTGCCAGCACTCGACAGGGGAGGTATGAGCAGTTCTTC. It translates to CASTRQGRYEQFF.

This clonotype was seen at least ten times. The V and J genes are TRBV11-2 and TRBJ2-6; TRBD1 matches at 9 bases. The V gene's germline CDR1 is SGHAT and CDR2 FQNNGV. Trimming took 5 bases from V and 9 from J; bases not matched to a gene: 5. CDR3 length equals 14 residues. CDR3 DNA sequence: TGTGCCAGCAGCCGGACAGGGGCCCTCAACGTCCTGACTTTC. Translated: CASSRTGALNVLTF.

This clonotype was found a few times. The CDR3 DNA reads TGTGCCAGTAGTCCCTCGACAGGCTCCTACGAGCAGTACTTC. It specifies CASSPSTGSYEQYF. The chain uses TRBV19 and TRBJ2-7, with D possibly matching TRBD1 (6 bases). Trimming took 5 bases from V and 0 from J, leaving 11 bases between them. CDR3 length equals 14 residues. Germline loops: CDR1 LNHDA, CDR2 SQIVND (reference sequence).

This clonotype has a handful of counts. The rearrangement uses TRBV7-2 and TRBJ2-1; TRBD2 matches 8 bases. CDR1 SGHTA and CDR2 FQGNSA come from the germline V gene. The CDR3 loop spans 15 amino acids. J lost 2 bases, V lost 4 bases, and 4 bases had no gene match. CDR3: CASSSSGGPYNEQFF. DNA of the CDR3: TGTGCCAGCAGCTCAAGCGGGGGACCCTACAATGAGCAGTTCTTC.

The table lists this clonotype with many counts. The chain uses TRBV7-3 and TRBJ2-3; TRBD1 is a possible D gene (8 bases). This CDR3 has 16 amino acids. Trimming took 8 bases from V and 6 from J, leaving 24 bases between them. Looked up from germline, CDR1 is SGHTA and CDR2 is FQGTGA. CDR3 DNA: TGTGCCAGCGGCAGGGGGCTAGCGGCCCCGAGCGATACGCAGTATTTT. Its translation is CASGRGLAAPSDTQYF.

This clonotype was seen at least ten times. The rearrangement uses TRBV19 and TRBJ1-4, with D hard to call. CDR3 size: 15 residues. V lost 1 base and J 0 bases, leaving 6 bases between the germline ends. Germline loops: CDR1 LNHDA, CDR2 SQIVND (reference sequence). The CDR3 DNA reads TGTGCCAGTAGTATAGGGCAGTCAACTAATGAAAAACTGTTTTTT. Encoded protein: CASSIGQSTNEKLFF.

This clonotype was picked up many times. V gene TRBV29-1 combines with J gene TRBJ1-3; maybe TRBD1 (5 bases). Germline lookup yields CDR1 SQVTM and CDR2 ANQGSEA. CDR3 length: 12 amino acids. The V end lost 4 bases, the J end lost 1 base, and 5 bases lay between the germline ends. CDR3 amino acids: CSVAGSGNTIYF. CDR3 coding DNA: TGCAGCGTTGCAGGGTCTGGAAACACCATATATTTT.

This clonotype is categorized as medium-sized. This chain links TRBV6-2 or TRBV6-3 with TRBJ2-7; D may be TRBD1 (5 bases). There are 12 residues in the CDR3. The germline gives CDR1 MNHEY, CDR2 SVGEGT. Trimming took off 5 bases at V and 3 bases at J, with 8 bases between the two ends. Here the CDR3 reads CASSPQGYEQYF. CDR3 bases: TGTGCCAGCAGTCCCCAGGGCTACGAGCAGTACTTC.

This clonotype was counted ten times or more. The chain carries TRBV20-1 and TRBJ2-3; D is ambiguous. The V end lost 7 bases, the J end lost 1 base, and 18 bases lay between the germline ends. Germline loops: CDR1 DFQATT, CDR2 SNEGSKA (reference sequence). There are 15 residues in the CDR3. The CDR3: CSVAPFYTGTDTQYF. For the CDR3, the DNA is TGCAGTGTGGCCCCATTTTATACTGGCACAGATACGCAGTATTTT.